These 31 T cell receptor beta chains came from one sample sequenced in a study of T cells expressing NK-cell markers. Reprocessing the 5' RACE reads, TCRdb reports a single entry for every CDR3 protein and omits DNA. This sample carries about 260,000 distinct CDR3 sequences, with approximately 0.39% going to the ten biggest clones. The sequenced material came from blood T cells: a sorted CD56 or NKG2C T cell subset, CD4+ or CD8+ T cells, or bulk PBMC T cells (not recorded which). Source of these receptors: a man younger than 35 in good health.

J is TRBJ1-4 and V is TRBV20-1. The CDR3 is 12 amino acids. CDR1 DFQATT and CDR2 SNEGSKA come from the germline V gene (reference sequence). The CDR3 is CSANREGEKLFF.

J is TRBJ2-7 and V is TRBV20-1. Germline lookup yields CDR1 DFQATT and CDR2 SNEGSKA (reference sequence). The CDR3 loop spans 12 amino acids. CDR3 residues: CSARDRRSEQYF.

This chain uses TRBV10-3 with TRBJ2-5. Per the germline V gene, CDR1 is ENHRY and CDR2 is SYGVKD. The CDR3 is 14 amino acids. The CDR3 protein is CAISESGYWETQYF.

The chain couples TRBV5-1 to TRBJ2-1; the TCRdb call, TRBD2, lacks DNA for checking. The CDR3 spans 18 residues. Germline lookup yields CDR1 SGHRS and CDR2 YFSETQ. The CDR3 is CASSSPIRRLAGANEQFF.

This sequence joins TRBV15 and TRBJ1-2; TCRdb's D call, TRBD1, is unchecked because there is no DNA. The germline CDR1 and CDR2 sequences are LNHNV and YYDKDF (reference sequence). The CDR3 covers 14 residues. This chain's CDR3 is CATSTWGGVDGYTF.

This chain uses TRBV28 with TRBJ1-3; TCRdb proposes TRBD1, but this gene call is untestable without DNA. The CDR3 spans 13 residues. Germline lookup yields CDR1 MDHEN and CDR2 SYDVKM. CDR3 sequence: CASIHPAGNTIYF.

The chain couples TRBV7-8 to TRBJ2-3; TCRdb returns TRBD2, unconfirmable since there is no DNA. The CDR3 covers 16 residues. Germline CDR1 and CDR2: SGHVS and FQNEAQ. The CDR3 reads CASSPPAGGNRDTQYF. The complete variable domain, with remaining parts taken from reference TRBV7-8 and TRBJ2-3, reads GAGVSQSPRYKVAKRGQDVALRCDPISGHVSLFWYQQALGQGPEFLTYFQNEAQLDKSGLPSDRFFAERPEGSVSTLKIQRTQQEDSAVYLCASSPPAGGNRDTQYFGPGTRLTVL.

V is TRBV6-1 and J is TRBJ2-5; TCRdb picks TRBD1, but there is no DNA to check that call. The germline gives CDR1 MNHNS, CDR2 SASEGT. The CDR3 length is 16 residues. CDR3 sequence reads: CASARGDRGYQETQYF.

The CDR3: CASSLEVRLAGEETQYF. The chain carries TRBV7-8 and TRBJ2-5; TCRdb picks TRBD2, but there is no DNA to check that call. This CDR3 comprises 17 residues. Germline CDR1 and CDR2: SGHVS and FQNEAQ.

The chain combines TRBV20-1 with TRBJ2-3; TCRdb's D gene call, TRBD2, goes unchecked for lack of DNA. The germline V gene encodes CDR1 DFQATT and CDR2 SNEGSKA (reference sequence). The CDR3 is 14 amino acids. The CDR3 loop is CSARGLAGEKAQYF.

The V and J genes are TRBV20-1 and TRBJ2-1; the D gene TCRdb calls, TRBD1, cannot be checked with no DNA. Germline V gene lookup returns CDR1 DFQATT and CDR2 SNEGSKA (reference sequence). The CDR3 is 13 amino acids. The CDR3 loop is CSARLTDYNEQFF.

The chain links TRBV7-3 to TRBJ2-6. The CDR3 length is 15 residues. Germline V CDR1 and CDR2: SGHTA, FQGTGA. The CDR3 loop reads CASTHLGSKSDVLTF. Supplemented by reference TRBV7-3 and TRBJ2-6, the full variable domain reads GAGVSQTPSNKVTEKGKYVELRCDPISGHTALYWYRQSLGQGPEFLIYFQGTGAADDSGLPNDRFFAVRPEGSVSTLKIQRTERGDSAVYLCASTHLGSKSDVLTFGAGSRLTVL.

The gene calls are TRBV6-2 or TRBV6-3 and TRBJ2-3; TCRdb indicates TRBD1, and absent DNA this call remains unverified. The CDR3 consists of 15 residues. CDR1 is MNHEY, CDR2 SVGEGT, per germline. CDR3 sequence reads: CASSADRGRRDTQYF.

The chain joins TRBV28 to TRBJ1-5; lacking DNA, the TRBD1 call made by TCRdb goes unchecked. CDR1 is MDHEN and CDR2 is SYDVKM in the germline V gene. The CDR3 is 14 residues long. CDR3 in amino acids: CASIGGGSNQPQHF. The variable domain in full, with the rest retrieved from reference TRBV28 and TRBJ1-5, is DVKVTQSSRYLVKRTGEKVFLECVQDMDHENMFWYRQDPGLGLRLIYFSYDVKMKEKGDIPEGYSVSREKKERFSLILESASTNQTSMYLCASIGGGSNQPQHFGDGTRLSIL.

The chain has TRBV10-1 and TRBJ2-3. The CDR3 is 15 residues long. CDR1 is WNHNN, CDR2 SYGVQD, per germline (reference sequence). The CDR3 here is CASSDVGKLSDTQYF.

The chain carries TRBV10-3 and TRBJ2-5; TCRdb picks TRBD2, but there is no DNA to check that call. CDR1 is ENHRY and CDR2 is SYGVKD in the germline V gene. This CDR3 has 15 amino acids. The CDR3 region is CAISESNSGSPTQYF.

CDR3 region: CASSFSAGTSYEQYF. This sequence joins TRBV7-9 and TRBJ2-7. This CDR3 region has 15 residues. Germline loops: CDR1 SEHNR, CDR2 FQNEAQ (reference sequence).

The chain joins TRBV12-3 or TRBV12-4 to TRBJ2-2; TCRdb indicates TRBD2, and absent DNA this call remains unverified. The CDR3 totals 17 residues. CDR3 sequence reads: CASSLPGTSGRTGELFF.

J is TRBJ1-4 and V is TRBV4-3; the D gene TCRdb calls, TRBD1, cannot be checked with no DNA. The CDR3 loop spans 17 amino acids. Germline V gene data show CDR1 as LGHNA and CDR2 as YSLEER. The CDR3 spells CASSHKFGTGENEKLFF.

The chain recombines TRBV28 with TRBJ2-7. Germline loops: CDR1 MDHEN, CDR2 SYDVKM. CDR3 length: 12 residues. CDR3 loop: CASHSYNYEQYF. The full variable domain, rest sourced from reference TRBV28 and TRBJ2-7, is DVKVTQSSRYLVKRTGEKVFLECVQDMDHENMFWYRQDPGLGLRLIYFSYDVKMKEKGDIPEGYSVSREKKERFSLILESASTNQTSMYLCASHSYNYEQYFGPGTRLTVT.

The chain links TRBV7-2 to TRBJ2-3. The germline V gene encodes CDR1 SGHTA and CDR2 FQGNSA. The CDR3 loop spans 14 amino acids. CDR3 loop: CASRKYSSTDTQYF.

This chain links TRBV6-5 with TRBJ2-7; TCRdb lists TRBD1, though no DNA is available to test this call. Germline CDR1 MNHEY, CDR2 SVGAGI. The CDR3 covers 12 residues. The CDR3 here is CASRDTAYEQYF.

The V call is TRBV20-1, the J call TRBJ2-1; TCRdb's assignment of TRBD1 cannot be checked, as there is no DNA. The CDR3 consists of 13 residues. The germline gives CDR1 DFQATT, CDR2 SNEGSKA (reference sequence). CDR3 sequence reads: CSARGTYVNEQFF.

V and J are TRBV12-3 or TRBV12-4 and TRBJ2-3. CDR3 size: 12 residues. CDR3 region: CASSESRDTQYF.

This chain uses TRBV7-2 with TRBJ1-1. The germline CDR1 and CDR2 sequences are SGHTA and FQGNSA. The CDR3 is made up of 13 amino acids. The CDR3 here is CASSFTNQPEAFF.

V usage is TRBV7-2 and J usage is TRBJ2-3; as DNA is missing, the TRBD1 call by TCRdb cannot be tested. Germline-derived CDR1 and CDR2 are SGHTA and FQGNSA. CDR3 length: 14 amino acids. The CDR3 reads CASSRTPRADTQYF.

The chain is built from TRBV29-1 and TRBJ1-4. The CDR3 consists of 14 residues. CDR1 SQVTM and CDR2 ANQGSEA come from the germline V gene. CDR3: CSAIPDAENEKLFF. The whole variable domain, remainder taken from reference TRBV29-1 and TRBJ1-4, is SAVISQKPSRDICQRGTSLTIQCQVDSQVTMMFWYRQQPGQSLTLIATANQGSEATYESGFVIDKFPISRPNLTFSTLTVSNMSPEDSSIYLCSAIPDAENEKLFFGSGTQLSVL.

This chain links TRBV10-3 with TRBJ2-7; the TRBD2 assignment by TCRdb is unverifiable without DNA. The CDR3 contains 14 residues. Germline loops: CDR1 ENHRY, CDR2 SYGVKD. The CDR3 reads CAISGTLAGNEQYF.

The rearrangement links TRBV23-1 to TRBJ2-5. TRBV23-1 qualifies as an ORF whose function is uncertain. This CDR3 region has 15 residues. The chain's CDR3 is CASSQTLESPETQYF.

This sequence joins TRBV7-3 and TRBJ2-1; TCRdb names TRBD2, which stays unverified in the absence of DNA. Germline V gene lookup returns CDR1 SGHTA and CDR2 FQGTGA. CDR3 length: 21 amino acids. The CDR3 is CASSLRVARGRLAGAHNEQFF. Variable domain in full (rest from reference TRBV7-3 and TRBJ2-1): GAGVSQTPSNKVTEKGKYVELRCDPISGHTALYWYRQSLGQGPEFLIYFQGTGAADDSGLPNDRFFAVRPEGSVSTLKIQRTERGDSAVYLCASSLRVARGRLAGAHNEQFFGPGTRLTVL.

The chain links TRBV20-1 to TRBJ2-6; TCRdb returns TRBD1, unconfirmable since there is no DNA. CDR3 length: 18 residues. Germline CDR1 and CDR2: DFQATT and SNEGSKA (reference sequence). The CDR3: CSAPRTGGLSSGANVLTF.